This T cell receptor (beta chain) was observed in a study of shared clonotypes between healthy human individuals. Study results and limitations: The study found lower generation probabilities in non-shared clonotypes than in those shared by all four donors.

Concerning this clone itself: What it binds is unknown.

The CDR3 contains 13 residues. The V end lost 6 bases, the J end lost 5 bases, and 10 bases lay between the germline ends. CDR1 and CDR2 from the germline V gene are MNHNY and SVGAGI (reference sequence). Repertoires were generated with immunoSEQ multiplex PCR, while TCRdb's copy carries only in-frame clones and drops some. The sample carries 2 million to 2.5 million clones, roughly 92% recorded once. Source material: naive CD4+ T cells from PBMCs. Subset specified: CD45RA+ positively selected. The rearrangement joins TRBV6-6 to TRBJ2-2; TRBD1 is a possible D gene (5 bases). This clonotype was sampled from a man between 18 and 29 years old in good health. Some clones in this sample may be carry-over from other donors' samples. The CDR3 DNA reads as TGTGCCAGCAGGGCATCAGGGACCGGGGAGCTGTTTTTT. Translated: CASRASGTGELFF.